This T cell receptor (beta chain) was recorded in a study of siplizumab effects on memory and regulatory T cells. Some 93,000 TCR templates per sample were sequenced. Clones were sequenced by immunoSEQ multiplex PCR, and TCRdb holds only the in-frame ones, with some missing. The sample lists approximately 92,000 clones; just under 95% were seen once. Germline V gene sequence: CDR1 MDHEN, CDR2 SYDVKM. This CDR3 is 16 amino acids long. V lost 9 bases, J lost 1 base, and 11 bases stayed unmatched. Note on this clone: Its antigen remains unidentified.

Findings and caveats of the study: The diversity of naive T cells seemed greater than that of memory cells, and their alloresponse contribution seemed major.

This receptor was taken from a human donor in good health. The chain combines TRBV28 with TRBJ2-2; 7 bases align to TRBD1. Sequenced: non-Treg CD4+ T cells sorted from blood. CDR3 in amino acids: CASSDRGLLNTGELFF. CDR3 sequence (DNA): TGTGCCAGTTCGGATAGGGGGCTTCTGAACACCGGGGAGCTGTTTTTT.